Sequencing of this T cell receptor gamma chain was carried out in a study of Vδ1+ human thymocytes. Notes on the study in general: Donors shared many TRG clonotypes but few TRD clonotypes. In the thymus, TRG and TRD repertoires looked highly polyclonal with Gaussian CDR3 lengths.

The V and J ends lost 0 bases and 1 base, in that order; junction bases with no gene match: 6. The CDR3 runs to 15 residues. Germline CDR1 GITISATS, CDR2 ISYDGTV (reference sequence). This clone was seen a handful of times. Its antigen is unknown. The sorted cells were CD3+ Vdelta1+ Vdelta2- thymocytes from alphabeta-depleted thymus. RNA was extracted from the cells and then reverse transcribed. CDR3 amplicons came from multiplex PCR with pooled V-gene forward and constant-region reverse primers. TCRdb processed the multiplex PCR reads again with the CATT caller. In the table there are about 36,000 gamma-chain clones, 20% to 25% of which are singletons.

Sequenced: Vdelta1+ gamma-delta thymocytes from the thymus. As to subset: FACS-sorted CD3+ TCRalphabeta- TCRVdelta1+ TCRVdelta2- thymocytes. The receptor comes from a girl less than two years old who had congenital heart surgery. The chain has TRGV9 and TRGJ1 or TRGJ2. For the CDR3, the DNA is TGTGCCTTGTGGGAGGTGCAAGGCAATTATTATAAGAAACTCTTT. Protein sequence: CALWEVQGNYYKKLF.